The 14 T cell receptor beta chains presented below share a single source sample, sequenced in a study of cytomegalovirus exposure and HLA in healthy donors (TCRdb year 2017). The library was built by means of the immunoSEQ multiplex PCR assay. The immuneACCESS repertoire file appears here via TCRdb, limited to in-frame rearrangements. These files lack a portion of the clones; in checked studies, under half of the deficit traces to unresolved V genes, and the cause of the others is not known. The sample has roughly 240,000 clones on record, 85% to 90% of them singletons. About 2.5% of the sample is in the top ten clones. The source material was PBMCs. All receptors come from a man between 18 and 35 years old in good health and CMV-seronegative.

The chain couples TRBV20-1 to TRBJ2-7, with a weak D call TRBD1 (6 bases). The CDR3 loop spans 11 amino acids. Germline CDR1 and CDR2: DFQATT and SNEGSKA (reference sequence). The CDR3 region is CSGRQGGEQYF. The CDR3 DNA is TGCAGCGGACGGCAAGGGGGCGAGCAGTACTTC.

The V gene is TRBV28, the J gene TRBJ2-3; the match to TRBD2 covers 10 bases. V dropped 10 bases and J dropped 5; count of bases not matched to a gene: 6. This CDR3 has 13 residues. The germline gives CDR1 MDHEN, CDR2 SYDVKM. This CDR3 reads CATGLAEEDTQYF. CDR3 bases: TGTGCCACCGGACTAGCGGAGGAAGATACGCAGTATTTT.

This clone was found once. V and J are TRBV28 and TRBJ1-2; 9 bases fit TRBD1. CDR1 is MDHEN and CDR2 is SYDVKM in the germline V gene. This CDR3 comprises 14 residues. V lost 5 bases, J lost 4 bases, and 5 bases stayed unmatched. CDR3 in DNA: TGTGCCAGCAGTCCCGGGACAGGGCTCTATGGCTACACCTTC. It encodes CASSPGTGLYGYTF.

The gene calls are TRBV7-9 and TRBJ1-4, with D perhaps matching TRBD1 (6 bases). CDR1 is SEHNR, CDR2 FQNEAQ, per germline (reference sequence). Between the trimmed V and J ends, which lost 0 bases and 4 bases, there was a span of 9 bases. The CDR3 sequence is 15 residues long. DNA for the CDR3: TGTGCCAGCAGCTTAGCAGCAGGGGATAATGAAAAACTGTTTTTT. Residues: CASSLAAGDNEKLFF. Based on the CDR3 plus reference TRBV7-9 and TRBJ1-4, the full variable domain is DTGVSQNPRHKITKRGQNVTFRCDPISEHNRLYWYRQTLGQGPEFLTYFQNEAQLEKSRLLSDRFSAERPKGSFSTLEIQRTEQGDSAMYLCASSLAAGDNEKLFFGSGTQLSVL.

This clone was seen more than once but under ten times. The rearrangement links TRBV2 to TRBJ1-4; D is unresolved. Trimming took 4 bases from V and 8 from J, leaving 14 bases between them. The germline CDR1 and CDR2 sequences are SNHLY and FYNNEI. The CDR3 runs to 14 residues. CDR3 loop: CASSGGRIEEKLFF. For the CDR3, the DNA is TGTGCCAGCAGTGGCGGGCGGATCGAGGAAAAACTGTTTTTT.

This chain connects TRBV14 to TRBJ2-1; 7 bases match TRBD2. J gave up 0 bases and V 4 bases, and 15 bases lay outside the gene matches. This CDR3 has 19 amino acids. Germline V gives CDR1 SGHDN, CDR2 FVKESK. The DNA for the CDR3 is TGTGCCAGCAGCCCCCGGGCGGGAGTCTGGGAGAACTCCTACAATGAGCAGTTCTTC. Translation gives CASSPRAGVWENSYNEQFF.

The chain has TRBV6-1 and TRBJ2-1; possibly TRBD2 for D (6 bases). Trimming cost V 3 bases and J 2 bases, with 14 bases left between them. Looked up from germline, CDR1 is MNHNS and CDR2 is SASEGT. The CDR3 contains 16 residues. In DNA form, the CDR3 reads TGTGCCAGCAGTGAGGTTAAGCGGACTACCTACAATGAGCAGTTCTTC. Residues: CASSEVKRTTYNEQFF.

The chain links TRBV28 to TRBJ2-1; 10 positions agree with TRBD2. This CDR3 is 13 amino acids long. The germline V gene has CDR1 MDHEN and CDR2 SYDVKM. The V and J ends lost 8 bases and 5 bases, in that order; junction bases with no gene match: 3. The CDR3 DNA sequence: TGTGCCAGCCGCGGACTAGCGGACAATGAGCAGTTCTTC. Encoded protein: CASRGLADNEQFF.

Turning to this clone: Its ends do not fully match the called genes, so a read error is possible. V is TRBV7-2 and J is TRBJ2-7; 7 positions agree with TRBD1. CDR1 is SGHTA, CDR2 FQGNSA, per germline. The CDR3 runs 15 residues. As DNA, the CDR3 is TGTGCCAGCAGCTTACGAGCAGACAGGGCCGACGGAGAGATCTTC. Its protein is CASSLRADRADGEIF.

CDR3 sequence: CSVEIGGPWNTGELFF. In DNA, the CDR3 is TGCAGCGTTGAAATTGGAGGGCCTTGGAACACCGGGGAGCTGTTTTTT. V is TRBV29-1 and J is TRBJ2-2; the D gene is possibly TRBD2 (6 bases). Trimming took off 2 bases at V and 1 base at J, with 14 bases between the two ends. CDR3 length equals 16 residues. In germline, CDR1 is SQVTM, CDR2 ANQGSEA.

This chain connects TRBV7-9 to TRBJ1-4, with D possibly matching TRBD1 (5 bases). The germline gives CDR1 SEHNR, CDR2 FQNEAQ (reference sequence). V dropped 5 bases and J dropped 2 bases, with 12 bases sitting between them. The CDR3 consists of 15 residues. The DNA of the CDR3 is TGTGCCAGCAGCCCCCGGCGGGACACTAATGAAAAACTGTTTTTT. Encoded protein: CASSPRRDTNEKLFF. Filled out from reference TRBV7-9 and TRBJ1-4, the complete variable domain reads DTGVSQNPRHKITKRGQNVTFRCDPISEHNRLYWYRQTLGQGPEFLTYFQNEAQLEKSRLLSDRFSAERPKGSFSTLEIQRTEQGDSAMYLCASSPRRDTNEKLFFGSGTQLSVL.

The rearrangement links TRBV19 to TRBJ1-2; D unclear. CDR1 is LNHDA and CDR2 is SQIVND in the germline V gene (reference sequence). V was clipped by 5 bases and J by 3 bases, with 13 bases between them. The CDR3 totals 14 residues. CDR3 protein: CASSFSQDYYGYTF. CDR3 DNA: TGTGCCAGTAGTTTCTCGCAGGACTACTATGGCTACACCTTC.

This clone was picked up one time. The rearrangement uses TRBV13 and TRBJ1-5, with D unclear. CDR3 length: 14 residues. V was shortened by 0 bases and J by 6 bases, with 9 bases between the two germline ends. Per germline, CDR1 PRHDT and CDR2 FYEKMQ (reference sequence). DNA of the CDR3: TGTGCCAGCAGCTTAGGGAGGAGGGCTCAGCCCCAGCATTTT. Its protein is CASSLGRRAQPQHF.

The rearrangement uses TRBV27 and TRBJ2-3; no firm D call. Trimming removed 6 bases from V and 7 bases from J, with 17 bases in between. The CDR3 totals 14 residues. Germline V gives CDR1 MNHEY, CDR2 SMNVEV (reference sequence). CDR3 DNA: TGTGCCAGCAGCAAAGACACCGCCAGAAATACGCAGTATTTT. This codes for CASSKDTARNTQYF.